Each of the 13 T cell receptor beta chains below was sequenced from the same sample in a study of blood T cell repertoires in COVID-19. Some clones are missing from TCRdb's copy, which holds only in-frame ones; the method was immunoSEQ multiplex PCR. Among 130,000 to 150,000 clones listed, 88% were seen once. The sample consisted of peripheral blood. The receptors shown here come from a human donor in a cohort sampled during active COVID-19.

J is TRBJ2-7 and V is TRBV3-1 (or the pseudogene TRBV3-2), with 8 nucleotides matching TRBD2. This CDR3 is built from 17 residues. Germline CDR1 reads LGHDT; CDR2 reads YNNKEL (reference sequence). Germline trimming cut 1 base from V and 0 bases from J; bases unmatched to any gene: 8. The CDR3 bases are TGTGCCAGCAGCCAAGCAAGTCGGGGGGGGAGCTCCTACGAGCAGTACTTC. This gives the protein CASSQASRGGSSYEQYF.

Regarding this clone: Other nucleotide sequences in the sample specify the same CDR3. The chain links TRBV11-2 to TRBJ2-7; a weak D match, TRBD1 (5 bases). V was clipped by 1 base and J by 3 bases, with 13 bases between them. Germline-derived CDR1 and CDR2 are SGHAT and FQNNGV. This CDR3 has 15 residues. Here the CDR3 reads CASSLGGSGFYEQYF. The DNA of the CDR3 is TGTGCCAGCAGCTTAGGCGGTTCAGGGTTCTACGAGCAGTACTTC.

The chain combines TRBV2 with TRBJ2-1; 11 positions agree with TRBD2. This CDR3 region has 15 residues. Germline V CDR1 and CDR2: SNHLY, FYNNEI. J was trimmed by 8 bases and V by 4 bases; bases with no gene match: 7. The CDR3 loop is CASSGGLAAFDEQFF. In DNA, the CDR3 is TGTGCCAGCAGTGGGGGACTAGCGGCTTTCGATGAGCAGTTCTTC.

This clone occurred a few times. The chain employs TRBV9 and TRBJ1-5; 9 bases map to TRBD1. Per the germline V gene, CDR1 is SGDLS and CDR2 is YYNGEE. The CDR3 sequence is 14 residues long. V was clipped by 4 bases and J by 5 bases; unmatched bases: 4. CDR3 sequence (DNA): TGTGCCAGCAGCTCAGGACAGGGGCATCAGCCCCAGCATTTT. Amino acids: CASSSGQGHQPQHF.

This clone was observed a few times. The chain is built from TRBV7-6 and TRBJ2-1; 11 positions agree with TRBD2. The CDR3 is 18 residues long. Germline CDR1 is SGHVS and CDR2 is FNYEAQ. Trimming cost V 3 bases and J 1 base; bases outside gene matches: 8. CDR3 sequence: CASSFIAGGLGSYNEQFF. The CDR3 coding sequence is TGTGCCAGCAGCTTCATAGCGGGAGGGCTGGGGTCCTACAATGAGCAGTTCTTC. Drawing the rest from reference TRBV7-6 and TRBJ2-1, the complete variable domain is GAGVSQSPRYKVTKRGQDVALRCDPISGHVSLYWYRQALGQGPEFLTYFNYEAQQDKSGLPNDRFSAERPEGSISTLTIQRTEQRDSAMYRCASSFIAGGLGSYNEQFFGPGTRLTVL.

The CDR3 loop reads CASSASGFYEQYF. The CDR3 DNA sequence: TGTGCCAGCAGTGCATCAGGATTCTACGAGCAGTACTTC. The chain carries TRBV2 and TRBJ2-7, with no clear D. The CDR3 is made up of 13 amino acids. In germline, CDR1 is SNHLY, CDR2 FYNNEI. The V end was cut by 4 bases, the J end by 3 bases, with 10 bases between.

This clone has a single count. The chain has TRBV29-1 and TRBJ1-3; D uncertain. Trimming stripped 6 bases from V and 0 bases from J, with 12 bases between. The CDR3 sequence is 14 residues long. Germline loops: CDR1 SQVTM, CDR2 ANQGSEA. The CDR3 DNA is TGCAGCGTCTCCACGGCGGCCTCTGGAAACACCATATATTTT. Amino acid sequence: CSVSTAASGNTIYF. The entire variable domain, with the rest obtained from reference TRBV29-1 and TRBJ1-3, is as follows: SAVISQKPSRDICQRGTSLTIQCQVDSQVTMMFWYRQQPGQSLTLIATANQGSEATYESGFVIDKFPISRPNLTFSTLTVSNMSPEDSSIYLCSVSTAASGNTIYFGEGSWLTVV.

V gene TRBV5-1 combines with J gene TRBJ1-2; no definite D call. This CDR3 contains 17 residues. The V and J ends lost 0 bases and 0 bases respectively, with 15 bases between them. The germline V gene encodes CDR1 SGHRS and CDR2 YFSETQ. In DNA form, the CDR3 reads TGCGCCAGCAGCTTGGATCCCCAAACAGCCCCTAACTATGGCTACACCTTC. This gives the protein CASSLDPQTAPNYGYTF. Based on the CDR3 plus reference TRBV5-1 and TRBJ1-2, the full variable domain is KAGVTQTPRYLIKTRGQQVTLSCSPISGHRSVSWYQQTPGQGLQFLFEYFSETQRNKGNFPGRFSGRQFSNSRSEMNVSTLELGDSALYLCASSLDPQTAPNYGYTFGSGTRLTVV.

This chain uses TRBV7-9 with TRBJ2-1; TRBD1 is a possible D gene (5 bases). The CDR3 extends over 14 amino acids. V dropped 8 bases and J dropped 5 bases, with 16 bases sitting between them. Germline assignment: CDR1 SEHNR and CDR2 FQNEAQ (reference sequence). The CDR3 nucleotides are TGTGCCAGCGGTTGGGCAGGGAACGACAATGAGCAGTTCTTC. Encoded protein: CASGWAGNDNEQFF.

The gene calls are TRBV11-2 and TRBJ2-7, with D possibly being TRBD2 (5 bases). The CDR3 runs 16 residues. Germline values: CDR1 SGHAT, CDR2 FQNNGV. V dropped 4 bases and J dropped 2 bases, with 18 bases sitting between them. The CDR3 region has the DNA TGTGCCAGCAGCTCAGGACCAGGTTATAGCGCCTACGAGCAGTACTTC. This gives the protein CASSSGPGYSAYEQYF.

J is TRBJ2-1 and V is TRBV30; the match to TRBD2 covers 15 bases. Germline CDR1 GTSNPN, CDR2 SVGIG (reference sequence). The V gene end was trimmed by 1 base and the J gene end by 4 bases; junction bases not matched to a gene: 8. The CDR3 extends over 18 amino acids. DNA of the CDR3: TGTGCCTGGAGTGGAAGTGGGACTAGCGGGAGGTCATACAATGAGCAGTTCTTC. This codes for CAWSGSGTSGRSYNEQFF.

V usage is TRBV4-3 and J usage is TRBJ2-3, with a weak D call TRBD2 (5 bases). This CDR3 spans 15 amino acids. Germline V gene lookup returns CDR1 LGHNA and CDR2 YSLEER. The germline V and J ends were trimmed by 1 base and 0 bases, with 8 bases remaining between them. DNA for the CDR3: TGCGCCAGCAGCCAAGCCTCGGGAAGCACAGATACGCAGTATTTT. Its protein product is CASSQASGSTDTQYF.

This chain connects TRBV12-3 or TRBV12-4 to TRBJ1-3; D is perhaps TRBD1 (5 bases). There are 12 residues in the CDR3. Trimming took 8 bases from V and 5 from J, leaving 10 bases between them. The CDR3 spells CASDSLRNTIYF. The CDR3 coding sequence is TGTGCCAGCGACAGTCTCAGAAACACCATATATTTT.